The 15 T cell receptor beta chains given below trace back to one sample, sequenced in a study of blood T cell repertoires in COVID-19. Assay: immunoSEQ multiplex PCR; the TCRdb copy retains only in-frame clones and omits some. This table has 250,000 to 350,000 clones, about nine tenths appearing once. Specimen: PBMCs or T cells enriched from blood (not recorded which). These receptors originate from a woman aged 18-29 years who had recovered from COVID-19.

V usage is TRBV2 and J usage is TRBJ1-2, with D tentatively TRBD1 (6 bases). Germline CDR1 is SNHLY and CDR2 is FYNNEI. The CDR3 contains 12 residues. With 2 bases removed from V and 7 bases from J, the gap between germline ends came to 8 bases. The CDR3 spells CASSEQGTGYTF. DNA of the CDR3: TGTGCCAGCAGTGAACAGGGGACTGGCTACACCTTC.

V and J are TRBV14 and TRBJ1-2, with 7 positions matching TRBD1. The CDR3 contains 14 residues. Germline V gene data show CDR1 as SGHDN and CDR2 as FVKESK. V lost 4 bases to trimming and J lost 2 bases; unmatched junction nucleotides: 4. The CDR3 DNA reads TGTGCCAGCAGCCCGACAGGGTTCAACTATGGCTACACCTTC. It is translated as CASSPTGFNYGYTF.

The V gene is TRBV19, the J gene TRBJ1-5; D gene uncertain. CDR1 is LNHDA and CDR2 is SQIVND in the germline V gene (reference sequence). V was shortened by 1 base and J by 7 bases, with 14 bases between the two germline ends. This CDR3 has 15 amino acids. DNA of the CDR3: TGTGCCAGTAGTATAGGGCGGGGAGTCGGACAGCCCCAGCATTTT. It yields the protein CASSIGRGVGQPQHF.

The chain couples TRBV7-2 to TRBJ2-7; perhaps TRBD1 as D (6 bases). The germline CDR1 and CDR2 sequences are SGHTA and FQGNSA. The CDR3 loop spans 14 amino acids. V was pared by 6 bases and J by 5 bases, with 17 bases between. In DNA form, the CDR3 reads TGTGCCAGCAGGTCACAGGGAAATTCCCACGAGCAGTACTTC. Translation: CASRSQGNSHEQYF.

V is TRBV30 and J is TRBJ1-2; possible D gene TRBD1, 5 bases. The CDR3 covers 13 residues. Trimming pared 0 bases from V and 6 bases from J, leaving 11 bases between. The germline V gene has CDR1 GTSNPN and CDR2 SVGIG (reference sequence). CDR3 in DNA: TGTGCCTGGAGTGTAATTTGGGGGGATGGCTACACCTTC. As protein: CAWSVIWGDGYTF.

The chain couples TRBV27 to TRBJ2-3; a possible D gene is TRBD1 (6 bases). The germline V gene encodes CDR1 MNHEY and CDR2 SMNVEV (reference sequence). The V gene lost 8 bases and the J gene lost 1 base, with 13 bases spanning the gap. This CDR3 has 14 residues. The CDR3 DNA reads TGTGCCAGCTTTCGGGCAGGGGGCACAGATACGCAGTATTTT. It codes for CASFRAGGTDTQYF.

In DNA, the CDR3 is TGTGCCATCGGGGGTAATAGCGGGCCGGCCCCAAATGAGCAGTTCTTC. Translating it yields CAIGGNSGPAPNEQFF. The chain employs TRBV10-3 and TRBJ2-1, with 7 bases lining up with TRBD2. Germline V gene lookup returns CDR1 ENHRY and CDR2 SYGVKD. CDR3 length equals 16 residues. J gave up 7 bases and V 8 bases, and 17 bases lay outside the gene matches.

This chain joins TRBV20-1 and TRBJ1-6; unclear D gene. The V and J ends lost 4 bases and 6 bases respectively, with 13 bases between them. The CDR3 sequence is 14 residues long. Germline V gene lookup returns CDR1 DFQATT and CDR2 SNEGSKA (reference sequence). This chain's CDR3 is CSAIEGEVNSPLHF. For the CDR3, the DNA is TGCAGTGCTATTGAGGGCGAAGTTAATTCACCCCTCCACTTT.

V usage is TRBV6-1 and J usage is TRBJ2-7; 8 bases align to TRBD1. Germline CDR1 is MNHNS and CDR2 is SASEGT. The CDR3 contains 14 residues. J lost 1 base, V lost 2 bases, and 1 base had no gene match. The CDR3 DNA follows: TGTGCCAGCAGTGAACAGGGGGCATCCTACGAGCAGTACTTC. This encodes CASSEQGASYEQYF.

The chain's CDR3 is CASSIDQGNNQPQHF. CDR3 sequence (DNA): TGTGCCAGTAGTATTGATCAGGGTAACAATCAGCCCCAGCATTTT. The chain couples TRBV19 to TRBJ1-5, with D maybe TRBD1 (5 bases). Germline V CDR1 and CDR2: LNHDA, SQIVND (reference sequence). The V end lost 3 bases, the J end lost 3 bases, and 12 bases lay between the germline ends. The CDR3 is 15 amino acids.

This chain links TRBV3-1 (or the pseudogene TRBV3-2) with TRBJ1-3; D possibly corresponds to TRBD1 (6 bases). V lost 3 bases and J 0 bases, leaving 12 bases between the germline ends. The germline V gene encodes CDR1 LGHDT and CDR2 YNNKEL (reference sequence). The CDR3 length is 16 residues. For the CDR3, the DNA is TGTGCCAGCAGCCAGGTAACAGGGACCTCTGGAAACACCATATATTTT. It encodes CASSQVTGTSGNTIYF.

This clone was observed a few times. The chain employs TRBV6-5 and TRBJ2-7; possibly TRBD2 for D (5 bases). Trimming pared 1 base from V and 7 bases from J, leaving 17 bases between. The CDR3 is made up of 15 amino acids. Germline CDR1 MNHEY, CDR2 SVGAGI. The CDR3 sequence is CASSYLRAHIGEQYF. The CDR3 DNA is TGTGCCAGCAGTTACTTGCGGGCCCATATCGGGGAGCAGTACTTC.

This clone was counted between two and nine times. The gene calls are TRBV28 and TRBJ1-6; perhaps TRBD1 as D (5 bases). With 3 bases removed from V and 11 bases from J, the gap between germline ends came to 14 bases. Germline CDR1 and CDR2: MDHEN and SYDVKM. The CDR3 length is 14 residues. The CDR3 protein is CASSFSGVDPPLHF. CDR3 bases: TGTGCCAGCAGTTTTTCGGGGGTAGACCCACCCCTCCACTTT.

The chain uses TRBV5-8 and TRBJ2-1; possible D gene TRBD1, 6 bases. Germline V gene sequence: CDR1 SGHTS, CDR2 YDEGEE. CDR3 length: 13 residues. V was shortened by 2 bases and J by 9 bases, with 12 bases between the two germline ends. CDR3 coding DNA: TGTGCCAGCAGCTTACTACAGGGTACTGAGCAGTTCTTC. Translating gives CASSLLQGTEQFF.

This clone was seen only once. The chain uses TRBV30 and TRBJ1-2; D not resolved. V was clipped by 1 base and J by 5 bases, with 5 bases between them. Per germline, CDR1 GTSNPN and CDR2 SVGIG (reference sequence). CDR3 size: 11 residues. The CDR3 nucleotides are TGTGCCTGGAGTGCCTCTTATGGCTACACCTTC. Amino acids: CAWSASYGYTF.